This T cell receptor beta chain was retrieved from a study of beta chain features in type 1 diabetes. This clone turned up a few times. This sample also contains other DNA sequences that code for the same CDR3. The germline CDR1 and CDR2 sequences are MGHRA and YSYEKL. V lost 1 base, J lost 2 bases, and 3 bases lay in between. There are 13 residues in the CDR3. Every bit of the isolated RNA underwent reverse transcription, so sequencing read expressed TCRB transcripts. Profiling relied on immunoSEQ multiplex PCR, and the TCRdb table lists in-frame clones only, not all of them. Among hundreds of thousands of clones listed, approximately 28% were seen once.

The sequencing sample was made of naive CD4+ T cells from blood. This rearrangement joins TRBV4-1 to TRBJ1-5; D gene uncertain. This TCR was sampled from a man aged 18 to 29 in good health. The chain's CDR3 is CASSQVGNQPQHF. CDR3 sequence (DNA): TGCGCCAGCAGCCAAGTGGGCAATCAGCCCCAGCATTTT.